Shown below are 21 T cell receptor beta chains from a single sample sequenced in a study of control samples from healthy donors and cancer patients. Produced via immunoSEQ multiplex PCR; TCRdb's table is partial and in-frame only. Among under 200,000 clones listed, about 94% were seen once. Sequencing used blood. Receptor source: a woman under 40 in good health.

This clone occurred once. V usage is TRBV6-1 and J usage is TRBJ1-1, with D perhaps TRBD1 (6 bases). The germline V gene encodes CDR1 MNHNS and CDR2 SASEGT. The V end lost 0 bases, the J end lost 6 bases, and 14 bases lay between the germline ends. This CDR3 comprises 15 residues. The CDR3 nucleotides read TGTGCCAGCAGTGAAGCGCGTAACAGGGCCCCTGAAGCTTTCTTT. Amino acids: CASSEARNRAPEAFF.

The chain employs TRBV4-1 and TRBJ2-7; 8 bases match TRBD2. Germline CDR1 and CDR2: MGHRA and YSYEKL. The CDR3 consists of 15 residues. Germline trimming cut 1 base from V and 7 bases from J; bases unmatched to any gene: 9. The DNA of the CDR3 is TGCGCCAGCAGCCAAGTGTGGCGGGAGGACGAAGAGCAGTACTTC. This gives the protein CASSQVWREDEEQYF.

The rearrangement joins TRBV19 to TRBJ1-1, with TRBD1 matching over 7 bases. Germline-derived CDR1 and CDR2 are LNHDA and SQIVND (reference sequence). The CDR3 totals 14 residues. Unmatched junction bases numbered 6, after V lost 3 bases and J lost 5 bases. The CDR3 DNA reads TGTGCCAGTAGTATCGTGACAGGGTTTACTGAAGCTTTCTTT. Residues: CASSIVTGFTEAFF.

J is TRBJ1-5 and V is TRBV19; TRBD1 is a possible D gene (6 bases). This CDR3 has 13 residues. CDR1 is LNHDA and CDR2 is SQIVND in the germline V gene (reference sequence). Trimming left V 4 bases short and J 7 bases short, with 11 bases between. The CDR3 loop reads CASSRGGVQPQHF. The CDR3 coding sequence is TGTGCCAGTAGTAGAGGGGGGGTGCAGCCCCAGCATTTT.

About this clone: Additional DNA sequences in this sample encode the identical CDR3. The CDR3 loop reads CASSETSGSSDTQYF. The CDR3 DNA follows: TGTGCCAGCAGTGAAACTAGCGGGAGCTCAGATACGCAGTATTTT. V usage is TRBV6-4 and J usage is TRBJ2-3, with 11 bases matching TRBD2. The germline CDR1 and CDR2 sequences are MRHNA and SNTAGT. CDR3 length: 15 amino acids. V shed 3 bases and J 4 bases; nucleotides not matched to a gene: 3.

The chain recombines TRBV5-1 with TRBJ2-5; D is undetermined. The CDR3 is made up of 11 amino acids. V was cut by 5 bases and J by 5 bases, with 7 bases left in between. Germline values: CDR1 SGHRS, CDR2 YFSETQ. In DNA, the CDR3 is TGCGCCAGCAGACAGTTGGAGACCCAGTACTTC. Amino acids: CASRQLETQYF.

The V gene is TRBV6-2 or TRBV6-3, the J gene TRBJ2-5, with D possibly being TRBD1 or TRBD2 (5 bases each). The CDR3 contains 16 residues. Trimming removed 5 bases from V and 3 bases from J, with 19 bases in between. Germline V CDR1 and CDR2: MNHEY, SVGEGT. The CDR3 DNA reads TGTGCCAGCAGTCCAACACCTCTTCGAGGGGAAGAGACCCAGTACTTC. Amino acids: CASSPTPLRGEETQYF.

V usage is TRBV6-2 or TRBV6-3 and J usage is TRBJ1-1, with 7 bases fitting TRBD1. This CDR3 spans 12 amino acids. Germline V CDR1 and CDR2: MNHEY, SVGEGT. Trimming cost V 4 bases and J 4 bases; bases outside gene matches: 0. The DNA for the CDR3 is TGTGCCAGCAGTTCAGGGGGCACTGAAGCTTTCTTT. Translated: CASSSGGTEAFF.

The chain carries TRBV7-3 and TRBJ2-1; TRBD2 matches 7 bases. The CDR3 runs to 14 residues. Germline V gives CDR1 SGHTA, CDR2 FQGTGA. J lost 10 bases, V lost 5 bases, and 11 bases had no gene match. CDR3 DNA sequence: TGTGCCAGCAGCCCCTCCCCGGGAGGAGTGGAGCAGTTCTTC. It specifies CASSPSPGGVEQFF.

This clone was picked up one time. CDR3 sequence reads: CASSSGIENSPLHF. CDR3 coding DNA: TGTGCCAGCAGTTCAGGGATAGAGAATTCACCCCTCCACTTT. The rearrangement links TRBV6-5 to TRBJ1-6, with D possibly matching TRBD1 (5 bases). Trimming took off 4 bases at V and 7 bases at J, with 11 bases between the two ends. The CDR3 sequence is 14 residues long. The germline V gene has CDR1 MNHEY and CDR2 SVGAGI.

The DNA of the CDR3 is TGTGCCAGCAGCGTGAGCGGCGGGACCTACTACGAGCAGTACTTC. Its translation: CASSVSGGTYYEQYF. The chain combines TRBV7-2 with TRBJ2-7; perhaps TRBD2 as D (6 bases). This CDR3 spans 15 amino acids. Trimming shortened V by 5 bases and J by 3 bases, and 17 bases separated the two germline ends. CDR1 is SGHTA, CDR2 FQGNSA, per germline.

The CDR3 region has the DNA TGTGCCAGCAATTCCGATAGGGGACAGGGATTGGGCGGGGAGCTGTTTTTT. Amino acids: CASNSDRGQGLGGELFF. The chain recombines TRBV2 with TRBJ2-2; 9 nucleotides align to TRBD1. This CDR3 spans 17 amino acids. After removal of 7 bases from V and 7 bases from J, the junction contained 16 bases not matched to a gene. CDR1 and CDR2 from the germline V gene are SNHLY and FYNNEI.

The genes are TRBV6-5 and TRBJ2-1; no clear D gene. Deletions cut 5 bases from V and 2 bases from J, with 7 bases between. In germline, CDR1 is MNHEY, CDR2 SVGAGI. The CDR3 covers 13 residues. The CDR3 spells CASSSLPYNEQFF. The CDR3 bases are TGTGCCAGCAGTAGCCTTCCCTACAATGAGCAGTTCTTC.

V and J are TRBV4-1 and TRBJ2-7, with D uncertain. V gave up 1 base and J gave up 1 base, with 17 bases separating them. Germline values: CDR1 MGHRA, CDR2 YSYEKL. The CDR3 contains 17 residues. The CDR3 DNA follows: TGCGCCAGCAGCCAAGCTATAAGGACGTACGGGTCCTACGAGCAGTACTTC. As protein: CASSQAIRTYGSYEQYF.

V is TRBV2 and J is TRBJ1-6, with 10 positions matching TRBD1. CDR1 and CDR2 (germline): SNHLY, FYNNEI. The CDR3 is made up of 15 amino acids. Unmatched junction bases numbered 3, after V lost 5 bases and J lost 5 bases. The CDR3 protein is CASSFGTGDNSPLHF. CDR3 nucleotide sequence: TGTGCCAGCAGTTTCGGGACAGGGGATAATTCACCCCTCCACTTT.

The chain recombines TRBV3-1 (or the pseudogene TRBV3-2) with TRBJ1-5; no clear D gene. The CDR3 runs 13 residues. V was clipped by 1 base and J by 7 bases, with 8 bases between them. The germline CDR1 and CDR2 sequences are LGHDT and YNNKEL (reference sequence). CDR3 nucleotide sequence: TGTGCCAGCAGCCAAGTGGAGGGACAGCCCCAGCATTTT. It yields the protein CASSQVEGQPQHF.

V gene TRBV6-4 combines with J gene TRBJ1-2; D ambiguous. The germline V and J ends were trimmed by 0 bases and 7 bases, with 9 bases remaining between them. Germline-derived CDR1 and CDR2 are MRHNA and SNTAGT. The CDR3 is 13 residues long. In nucleotides, the CDR3 is TGTGCCAGCAGTGACTCGATTGGTGGTGGCTACACCTTC. Encoded protein: CASSDSIGGGYTF.

This clone was seen once. The chain employs TRBV27 and TRBJ1-2, with D tentatively TRBD1 (5 bases). Trimming stripped 2 bases from V and 2 bases from J, with 15 bases between. Looked up from germline, CDR1 is MNHEY and CDR2 is SMNVEV (reference sequence). The CDR3 covers 16 residues. CDR3 nucleotide sequence: TGTGCCAGCAGTTTAAGGGGAACAGTTACAAACTATGGCTACACCTTC. It codes for CASSLRGTVTNYGYTF.

This chain connects TRBV6-4 to TRBJ2-2, with a possible D match to TRBD2 (5 bases). Germline-derived CDR1 and CDR2 are MRHNA and SNTAGT. V was cut by 4 bases and J by 4 bases, with 7 bases left in between. This CDR3 has 13 residues. The CDR3 DNA reads as TGTGCCAGCAGTGGAGGGATCACCGGGGAGCTGTTTTTT. Its protein product is CASSGGITGELFF.

V gene TRBV5-4 combines with J gene TRBJ1-4, with D maybe TRBD1 (6 bases). The ends were cut back, 4 bases at V and 5 bases at J, with 18 bases in the middle. Germline V CDR1 and CDR2: SGHNT, YYREEE (reference sequence). The CDR3 has 16 residues. The CDR3 DNA follows: TGTGCCAGCAGCCGGGACATCAGGGAGGGGAATGAAAAACTGTTTTTT. This gives the protein CASSRDIREGNEKLFF.

This clone showed up just once. The rearrangement joins TRBV19 to TRBJ1-5, with a weak D call TRBD1 (5 bases). Trimming shortened V by 7 bases and J by 7 bases, and 14 bases separated the two germline ends. Germline values: CDR1 LNHDA, CDR2 SQIVND (reference sequence). This CDR3 is built from 13 residues. The CDR3 DNA follows: TGTGCCAGTACCAGGGACGGGATCCAGCCCCAGCATTTT. This translates into CASTRDGIQPQHF.